This TCR beta chain emerged from a study of cytomegalovirus exposure and HLA in healthy donors. Study details: Earlier findings included 90 million to 120 million unique TCR beta sequences obtained from 150 million to 200 million T cells. Overall study results and limits: The classifier reportedly diagnosed cytomegalovirus status with high sensitivity and specificity.

On this clone itself: The antigen remains unidentified.

CDR1 and CDR2 from the germline V gene are SGHAT and FQNNGV. This CDR3 is built from 11 residues. Trimming took off 1 base at V and 14 bases at J, with 9 bases between the two ends. The PCR contained 60 Vbeta and 13 Jbeta primers. Measured with immunoSEQ multiplex PCR; TCRdb has only the in-frame clones, and not every one. Seen here are under 150,000 clones, 70% to 80% observed once, and the top ten hold about 2.6%. What was sequenced was PBMCs. The gene calls are TRBV11-2 and TRBJ2-1; D gene unclear. The sequence was obtained from a human donor in good health. CDR3: CASSLGKEEFF. CDR3 nucleotides: TGTGCCAGCAGCTTAGGTAAAGAGGAGTTCTTC.